This T cell receptor beta chain appears in the sequencing data of a study of shared clonotypes between healthy human individuals. Each replicate PCR on the sorted subsets used about 0.2 ug DNA (around 31,000 T cell genomes). Source study methods: In the immunoSEQ data, sequences were junction-only and lacked quality scores, so filtering differed. Assay: immunoSEQ multiplex PCR; the TCRdb copy retains only in-frame clones and omits some. V, J and clone size are taken as reported in that table, and D and trimming were inferred from the DNA itself. The table lists more than 2 million clones, about 95% of them singletons. Study-wide points: As a rule, naive subsets had a larger estimated richness than memory subsets. Sampling used blood alone; tissue repertoires probably differ.

Naive CD8 cells, CD45RO-negative and positively selected for CCR7, excluded terminally differentiated effector memory CD45RA+ cells. Worth noting for this clone: As yet, its antigen is unknown.

The sequence was collected from a man aged 18 to 30 in good health. The source material was naive CD8+ T cells sorted from blood.

The CDR3 DNA sequence: TGCGCCAGCAGCCAAGATAGTTCCAGCGGGAGGGCCGATGAGCAGTTCTTC. Translating it yields CASSQDSSSGRADEQFF. The chain couples TRBV4-3 to TRBJ2-1; 10 bases are shared with TRBD2. This CDR3 is 17 amino acids long. The V and J ends lost 0 bases and 8 bases, in that order; junction bases with no gene match: 10. CDR1 LGHNA and CDR2 YSLEER come from the germline V gene.